This T cell receptor (beta chain) was identified in a study of T cell responses to AZD1222 COVID-19 vaccine. As for the study in general: Pooling covered second doses at about 4 or about 12 weeks. Study conclusions and caveats: Clonal diversity was possibly underestimated, and white British individuals and females predominated among donors. Only 5 to 7 AZD1222 recipients were seropositive at baseline. Sampling captured repertoires only after the peak T cell response.

Concerning this clone itself: Its matching antigen is unknown.

Trimming cost V 4 bases and J 2 bases, with 13 bases left between them. The CDR3 covers 15 residues. Germline loops: CDR1 LGHDT, CDR2 YNNKEL (reference sequence). TCRdb's table, derived via immunoSEQ multiplex PCR, lists solely in-frame clones and lacks some. The profile shows approximately 160,000 clones, around 90% of them singletons. The receptor comes from an adult in good health. The rearrangement uses TRBV3-1 (or the pseudogene TRBV3-2) and TRBJ2-3; the D is unclear. The specimen comprised peripheral blood, sampled on day 0 of AZD1222 vaccination. The DNA of the CDR3 is TGTGCCAGCAGCCGGGCTGAACTGGTCACAGATACGCAGTATTTT. This sequence encodes CASSRAELVTDTQYF.